A single sample gave rise to the 22 T cell receptor beta chains below, sequenced in a study of cytomegalovirus exposure and HLA in healthy donors. Repertoires were generated with immunoSEQ multiplex PCR, while TCRdb's copy carries only in-frame clones and drops some. The table records about 360,000 clones, 75% to 90% of them present only once. Material for sequencing was PBMCs. These receptors originate from a woman under 30 in good health and CMV-seronegative.

This chain links TRBV27 with TRBJ2-5, with 9 bases fitting TRBD2. The CDR3 totals 17 residues. Trimming cost V 4 bases and J 0 bases; bases outside gene matches: 9. Germline assignment: CDR1 MNHEY and CDR2 SMNVEV (reference sequence). In DNA form, the CDR3 reads TGTGCCAGCAGTTCATTTAGCGGGAGCCAGTACCAAGAGACCCAGTACTTC. Translated, it gives CASSSFSGSQYQETQYF.

The chain joins TRBV7-9 to TRBJ2-2, with a possible D match to TRBD2 (8 bases). Germline V gives CDR1 SEHNR, CDR2 FQNEAQ (reference sequence). V lost 2 bases to trimming and J lost 7 bases, with 14 bases between them. This CDR3 has 15 residues. The CDR3 protein is CASSLPGGGIGELFF. CDR3 bases: TGTGCCAGCAGCTTACCGGGAGGGGGCATCGGGGAGCTGTTTTTT. Full variable domain (missing parts from reference TRBV7-9 and TRBJ2-2): DTGVSQNPRHKITKRGQNVTFRCDPISEHNRLYWYRQTLGQGPEFLTYFQNEAQLEKSRLLSDRFSAERPKGSFSTLEIQRTEQGDSAMYLCASSLPGGGIGELFFGEGSRLTVL.

The J gene is TRBJ2-3, the V gene TRBV5-4; the match to TRBD2 covers 8 bases. With V trimmed by 4 bases and J by 2 bases, 6 bases remained unmatched. The CDR3 loop spans 15 amino acids. The germline CDR1 and CDR2 sequences are SGHNT and YYREEE (reference sequence). Here the CDR3 reads CASSLTAGVTDTQYF. CDR3 sequence (DNA): TGTGCCAGCAGCCTCACAGCGGGGGTCACAGATACGCAGTATTTT.

J is TRBJ2-7 and V is TRBV5-4; 8 positions match TRBD1. This CDR3 region has 13 residues. The V gene end was trimmed by 4 bases and the J gene end by 7 bases; junction bases not matched to a gene: 7. The germline gives CDR1 SGHNT, CDR2 YYREEE (reference sequence). In DNA, the CDR3 is TGTGCCAGCAGCCTGGACAGGGCAAGGGAGCAGTACTTC. It specifies CASSLDRAREQYF.

The J gene is TRBJ2-1, the V gene TRBV9; TRBD2 matches 13 bases. The CDR3 has 17 residues. Unmatched junction bases numbered 4, after V lost 0 bases and J lost 4 bases. Germline CDR1 SGDLS, CDR2 YYNGEE. CDR3 loop: CASSVGLAGGSYNEQFF. In DNA form, the CDR3 reads TGTGCCAGCAGCGTAGGACTAGCGGGAGGTAGTTACAATGAGCAGTTCTTC.

V gene TRBV6-1 combines with J gene TRBJ2-3, with no clear D. V gave up 5 bases and J gave up 5 bases, with 5 bases separating them. The germline CDR1 and CDR2 sequences are MNHNS and SASEGT. CDR3 size: 11 residues. The CDR3, as DNA: TGTGCCAGCAGTTACGGAGATACGCAGTATTTT. Protein: CASSYGDTQYF.

The chain is built from TRBV6-5 and TRBJ2-1; 8 nucleotides match TRBD1. This CDR3 comprises 15 residues. Looked up from germline, CDR1 is MNHEY and CDR2 is SVGAGI. V lost 6 bases, J lost 3 bases, and 7 bases stayed unmatched. Here the CDR3 reads CASSPDRGIYNEQFF. The CDR3 DNA reads as TGTGCCAGCAGCCCTGACAGGGGCATCTACAATGAGCAGTTCTTC.

This chain connects TRBV2 to TRBJ2-2; 9 bases are a match to TRBD1. Germline V CDR1 and CDR2: SNHLY, FYNNEI. V lost 6 bases and J lost 10; bases outside the gene matches: 12. The CDR3 has 15 residues. The CDR3 loop is CASRRDRVEEEELFF. CDR3 sequence (DNA): TGTGCCAGCAGGCGGGACAGGGTTGAGGAGGAGGAGCTGTTTTTT.

The chain has TRBV5-5 and TRBJ1-5; TRBD1 agrees at 8 bases. The V gene end was trimmed by 6 bases and the J gene end by 7 bases; junction bases not matched to a gene: 12. CDR3 size: 15 residues. Germline V CDR1 and CDR2: SGHKS, YYEKEE (reference sequence). CDR3 residues: CASTASGGRGQPQHF. In DNA form, the CDR3 reads TGTGCCAGCACCGCATCAGGGGGCCGGGGCCAGCCCCAGCATTTT.

The chain uses TRBV28 and TRBJ2-7; 8 bases match TRBD1. V lost 2 bases to trimming and J lost 0 bases; unmatched junction nucleotides: 3. Germline loops: CDR1 MDHEN, CDR2 SYDVKM. The CDR3 extends over 15 amino acids. The chain's CDR3 is CASSLPTGGSYEQYF. The CDR3 DNA is TGTGCCAGCAGTTTACCAACAGGGGGCTCCTACGAGCAGTACTTC.

The chain links TRBV5-1 to TRBJ1-1; 9 positions match TRBD1. Germline V gene lookup returns CDR1 SGHRS and CDR2 YFSETQ. The CDR3 contains 16 residues. V was pared by 3 bases and J by 0 bases, with 6 bases of the junction left unmatched. The DNA for the CDR3 is TGCGCCAGCAGCTCTCGACAGGGGGGGATGAACACTGAAGCTTTCTTT. Translating it yields CASSSRQGGMNTEAFF.

The CDR3 is CASSLAAARPPNFDGYTF. CDR3 nucleotide sequence: TGTGCCAGCAGCTTAGCGGCAGCGAGGCCACCAAACTTTGATGGCTACACCTTC. J is TRBJ1-2 and V is TRBV7-8; D gene unclear. The V end was cut by 0 bases, the J end by 6 bases, with 23 bases between. Per germline, CDR1 SGHVS and CDR2 FQNEAQ. The CDR3 loop spans 18 amino acids. Using reference TRBV7-8 and TRBJ1-2 for the parts outside the CDR3, the full variable domain is GAGVSQSPRYKVAKRGQDVALRCDPISGHVSLFWYQQALGQGPEFLTYFQNEAQLDKSGLPSDRFFAERPEGSVSTLKIQRTQQEDSAVYLCASSLAAARPPNFDGYTFGSGTRLTVV.

The gene calls are TRBV2 and TRBJ2-5; 8 bases are a match to TRBD2. This CDR3 spans 13 amino acids. Germline CDR1 is SNHLY and CDR2 is FYNNEI. Trimming removed 7 bases from V and 5 bases from J; junction bases left unmatched: 6. CDR3 coding DNA: TGTGCCAGCATTCTGGGACTAGGGGAGACCCAGTACTTC. Translation: CASILGLGETQYF.

The V and J genes are TRBV7-3 and TRBJ2-7, with D perhaps matching TRBD1 (9 bases). V was cut by 5 bases and J by 0 bases, with 17 bases left in between. Germline loops: CDR1 SGHTA, CDR2 FQGTGA. The CDR3 runs 16 residues. The CDR3 loop reads CASSPREGQGSYEQYF. The DNA of the CDR3 is TGTGCCAGCAGCCCCCGGGAGGGACAGGGCTCCTACGAGCAGTACTTC.

The genes are TRBV2 and TRBJ1-6, with TRBD1 as a possible D gene (6 bases). Trimming removed 5 bases at V and 8 bases at J, with 13 bases between. CDR1 and CDR2 from the germline V gene are SNHLY and FYNNEI. The CDR3 totals 14 residues. The CDR3 DNA follows: TGTGCCAGCAGTAGGACAGTGAATGATTCACCCCTCCACTTT. Protein sequence: CASSRTVNDSPLHF.

The rearrangement uses TRBV4-1 and TRBJ2-3; TRBD1 agrees at 8 bases. Trimming at V came to 3 bases and at J to 0 bases, leaving 8 bases not matched to a gene. Per germline, CDR1 MGHRA and CDR2 YSYEKL. The CDR3 totals 17 residues. CDR3 DNA: TGCGCCAGCAGCCACAAGGGCCAGGGGGCTAGCACAGATACGCAGTATTTT. This sequence encodes CASSHKGQGASTDTQYF.

V and J are TRBV6-5 and TRBJ2-3; 7 bases match TRBD2. The CDR3 loop spans 12 amino acids. Germline V gives CDR1 MNHEY, CDR2 SVGAGI. Trimming took 6 bases from V and 6 from J; bases not matched to a gene: 3. CDR3 coding DNA: TGTGCCAGCAGGCAGGGAGGGGATACGCAGTATTTT. Amino acid sequence: CASRQGGDTQYF.

The gene calls are TRBV19 and TRBJ2-1; 8 nucleotides align to TRBD2. The CDR3 is 16 amino acids. V shed 4 bases and J 7 bases; nucleotides not matched to a gene: 12. Germline values: CDR1 LNHDA, CDR2 SQIVND (reference sequence). CDR3 residues: CASSNRGGLIVNEQFF. Written as DNA, the CDR3 is TGTGCCAGTAGTAATCGGGGGGGCCTCATCGTAAATGAGCAGTTCTTC.

The chain links TRBV7-9 to TRBJ1-4; tentative D call: TRBD1 (6 bases). Trimming cost V 7 bases and J 0 bases, with 12 bases left between them. This CDR3 has 15 amino acids. Germline-derived CDR1 and CDR2 are SEHNR and FQNEAQ (reference sequence). CDR3 sequence (DNA): TGTGCCAGCACCGAGGGGGTAGCAACTAATGAAAAACTGTTTTTT. It is translated as CASTEGVATNEKLFF.

The gene calls are TRBV6-1 and TRBJ1-5; D is uncertain. Looked up from germline, CDR1 is MNHNS and CDR2 is SASEGT. V lost 2 bases and J 7 bases, leaving 15 bases between the germline ends. The CDR3 covers 15 residues. The CDR3 DNA is TGTGCCAGCAGTGAATTGATATTTATAGTCCAGCCCCAGCATTTT. Translated, it gives CASSELIFIVQPQHF.

The CDR3 here is CASSQLQGLGTEAFF. DNA for the CDR3: TGTGCCAGCAGTCAACTTCAGGGGTTAGGCACTGAAGCTTTCTTT. The V and J genes are TRBV27 and TRBJ1-1, with a tentative D call TRBD1 (6 bases). The V and J ends lost 5 bases and 4 bases respectively, with 17 bases between them. The CDR3 consists of 15 residues. Per germline, CDR1 MNHEY and CDR2 SMNVEV (reference sequence).

The chain has TRBV28 and TRBJ2-7; D is unclear. V was cut by 1 base and J by 5 bases, with 15 bases left in between. CDR1 is MDHEN and CDR2 is SYDVKM in the germline V gene. This CDR3 comprises 15 residues. The CDR3 DNA reads as TGTGCCAGCAGTTTATTATCCCGCCCGGGTAACGAGCAGTACTTC. This encodes CASSLLSRPGNEQYF.